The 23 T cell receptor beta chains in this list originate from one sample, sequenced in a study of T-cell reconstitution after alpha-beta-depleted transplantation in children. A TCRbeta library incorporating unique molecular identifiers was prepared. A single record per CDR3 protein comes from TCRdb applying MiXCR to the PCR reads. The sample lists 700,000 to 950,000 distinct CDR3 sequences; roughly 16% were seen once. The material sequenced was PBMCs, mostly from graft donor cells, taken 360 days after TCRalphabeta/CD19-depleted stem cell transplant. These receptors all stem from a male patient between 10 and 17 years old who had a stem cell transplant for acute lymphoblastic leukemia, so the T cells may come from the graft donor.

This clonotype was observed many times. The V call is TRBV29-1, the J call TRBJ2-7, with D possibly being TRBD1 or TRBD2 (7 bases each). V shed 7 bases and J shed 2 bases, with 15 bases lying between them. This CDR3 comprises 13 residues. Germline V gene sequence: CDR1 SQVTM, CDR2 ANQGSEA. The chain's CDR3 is CSGQGGETYEQYF. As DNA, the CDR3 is TGCAGCGGGCAGGGGGGGGAAACCTACGAGCAGTACTTC.

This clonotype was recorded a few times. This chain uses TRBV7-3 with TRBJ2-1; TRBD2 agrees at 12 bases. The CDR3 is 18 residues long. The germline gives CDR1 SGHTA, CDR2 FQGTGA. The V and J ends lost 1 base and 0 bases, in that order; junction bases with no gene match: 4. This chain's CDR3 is CASSLKGTSGLSYNEQFF. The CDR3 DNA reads TGTGCCAGCAGCTTAAAGGGGACTAGCGGGCTCTCCTACAATGAGCAGTTCTTC.

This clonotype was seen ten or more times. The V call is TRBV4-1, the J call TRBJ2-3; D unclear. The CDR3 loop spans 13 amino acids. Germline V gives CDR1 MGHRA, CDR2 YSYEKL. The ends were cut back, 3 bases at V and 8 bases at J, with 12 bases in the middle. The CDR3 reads CASSQTAPVTQYF. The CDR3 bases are TGCGCCAGCAGCCAGACCGCTCCGGTTACGCAGTATTTT.

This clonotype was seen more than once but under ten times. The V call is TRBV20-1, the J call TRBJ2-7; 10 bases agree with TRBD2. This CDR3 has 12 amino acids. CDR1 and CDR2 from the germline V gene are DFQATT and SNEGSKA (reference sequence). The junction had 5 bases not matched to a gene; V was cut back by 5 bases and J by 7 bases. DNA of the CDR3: TGCAGTGCTCTAGCGGGAGTAAGAGAGCAGTACTTC. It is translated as CSALAGVREQYF.

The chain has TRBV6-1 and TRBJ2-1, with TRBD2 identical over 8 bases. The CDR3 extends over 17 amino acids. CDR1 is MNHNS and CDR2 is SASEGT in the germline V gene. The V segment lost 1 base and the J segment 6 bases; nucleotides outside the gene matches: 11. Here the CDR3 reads CASSEDGRADSGNEQFF. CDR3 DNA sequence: TGTGCCAGCAGTGAAGACGGGAGGGCCGATTCAGGCAATGAGCAGTTCTTC.

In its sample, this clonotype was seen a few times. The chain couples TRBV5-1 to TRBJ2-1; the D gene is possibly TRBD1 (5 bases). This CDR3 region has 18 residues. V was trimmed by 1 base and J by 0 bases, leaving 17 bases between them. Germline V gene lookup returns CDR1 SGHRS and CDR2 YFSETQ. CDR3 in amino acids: CASSLRPYRTSSYNEQFF. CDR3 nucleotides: TGCGCCAGCAGCTTGAGGCCATATCGGACAAGCTCCTACAATGAGCAGTTCTTC.

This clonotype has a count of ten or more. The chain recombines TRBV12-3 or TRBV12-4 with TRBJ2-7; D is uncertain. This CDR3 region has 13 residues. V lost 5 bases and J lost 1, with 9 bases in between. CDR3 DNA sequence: TGTGCCAGCAGTCAGACCGTATCCTACGAGCAGTACTTC. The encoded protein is CASSQTVSYEQYF.

CDR3 residues: CASSLEGAHGYTF. Written as DNA, the CDR3 is TGCGCCAGCAGCTTGGAAGGGGCCCATGGCTACACCTTC. This chain uses TRBV5-1 with TRBJ1-2; D may be TRBD1 (5 bases). CDR1 SGHRS and CDR2 YFSETQ come from the germline V gene. Trimming left V 0 bases short and J 6 bases short, with 9 bases between. The CDR3 sequence is 13 residues long.

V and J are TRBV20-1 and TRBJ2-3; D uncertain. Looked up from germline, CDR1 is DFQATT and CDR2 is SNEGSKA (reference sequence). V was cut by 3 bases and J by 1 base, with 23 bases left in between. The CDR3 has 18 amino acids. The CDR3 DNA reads TGCAGTGCTAGTGGGTTCTGGGCCCGAGCTGGGGGCACAGATACGCAGTATTTT. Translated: CSASGFWARAGGTDTQYF.

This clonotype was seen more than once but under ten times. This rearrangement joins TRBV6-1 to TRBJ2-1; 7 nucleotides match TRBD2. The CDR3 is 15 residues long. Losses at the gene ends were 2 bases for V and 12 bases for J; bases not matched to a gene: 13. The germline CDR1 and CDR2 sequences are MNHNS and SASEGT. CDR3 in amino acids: CASSERAGVMSGQFF. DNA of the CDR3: TGTGCCAGCAGTGAAAGGGCGGGAGTAATGTCAGGGCAGTTCTTC.

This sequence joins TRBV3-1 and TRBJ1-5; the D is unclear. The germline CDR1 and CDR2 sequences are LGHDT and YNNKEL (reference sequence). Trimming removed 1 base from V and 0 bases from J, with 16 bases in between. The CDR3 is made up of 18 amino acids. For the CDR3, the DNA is TGTGCCAGCAGCCAAGGTAACAATTTAGGCTCTAGCAATCAGCCCCAGCATTTT. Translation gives CASSQGNNLGSSNQPQHF.

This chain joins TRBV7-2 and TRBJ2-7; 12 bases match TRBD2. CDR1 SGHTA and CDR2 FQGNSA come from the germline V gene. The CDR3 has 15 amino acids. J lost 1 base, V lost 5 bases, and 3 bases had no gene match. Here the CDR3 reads CASSKTSGGSYEQYF. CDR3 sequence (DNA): TGTGCCAGCAGCAAGACTAGCGGGGGATCCTACGAGCAGTACTTC.

In DNA, the CDR3 is TGTGCCAGCTCACCCACGACAGGCAGGGGAGAGACCCAGTACTTC. This encodes CASSPTTGRGETQYF. V gene TRBV18 combines with J gene TRBJ2-5, with D tentatively TRBD1 (6 bases). Per germline, CDR1 KGHSH and CDR2 LQKENI. This CDR3 region has 15 residues. V lost 3 bases and J lost 4, with 15 bases in between.

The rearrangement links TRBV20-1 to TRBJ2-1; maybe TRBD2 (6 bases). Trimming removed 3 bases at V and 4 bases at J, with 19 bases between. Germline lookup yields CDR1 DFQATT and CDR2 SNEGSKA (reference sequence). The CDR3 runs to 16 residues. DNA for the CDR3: TGCAGTGCTAGCACCCCCTCGGGACTTGAATACAATGAGCAGTTCTTC. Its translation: CSASTPSGLEYNEQFF.

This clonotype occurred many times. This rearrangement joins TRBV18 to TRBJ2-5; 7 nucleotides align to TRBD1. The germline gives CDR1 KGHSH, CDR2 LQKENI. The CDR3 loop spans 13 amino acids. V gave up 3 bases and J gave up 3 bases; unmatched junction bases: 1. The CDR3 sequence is CASSPGQEETQYF. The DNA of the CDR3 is TGTGCCAGCTCACCTGGACAGGAAGAGACCCAGTACTTC.

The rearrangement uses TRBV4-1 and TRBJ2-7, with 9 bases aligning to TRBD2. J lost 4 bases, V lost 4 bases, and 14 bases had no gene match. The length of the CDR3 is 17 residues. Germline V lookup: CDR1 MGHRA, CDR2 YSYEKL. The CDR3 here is CASSRLSGREGLYEQYF. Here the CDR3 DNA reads TGCGCCAGCAGCCGGCTGAGCGGGCGGGAGGGCCTGTACGAGCAGTACTTC.

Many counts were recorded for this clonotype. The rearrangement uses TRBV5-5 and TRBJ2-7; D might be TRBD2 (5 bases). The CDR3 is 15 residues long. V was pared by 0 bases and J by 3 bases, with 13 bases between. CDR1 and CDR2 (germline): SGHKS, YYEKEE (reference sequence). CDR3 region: CASSLVFFGDYEQYF. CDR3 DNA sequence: TGTGCCAGCAGCTTGGTCTTTTTCGGGGACTACGAGCAGTACTTC.

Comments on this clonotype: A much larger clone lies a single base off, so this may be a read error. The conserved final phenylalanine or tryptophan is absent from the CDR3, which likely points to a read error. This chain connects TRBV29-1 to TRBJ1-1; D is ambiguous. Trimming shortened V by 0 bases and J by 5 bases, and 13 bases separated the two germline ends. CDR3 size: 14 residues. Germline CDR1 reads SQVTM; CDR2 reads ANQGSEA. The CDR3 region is CSVEDLGRSTEAFC. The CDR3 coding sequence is TGCAGCGTTGAAGATCTTGGACGGTCAACTGAAGCTTTCTGT.

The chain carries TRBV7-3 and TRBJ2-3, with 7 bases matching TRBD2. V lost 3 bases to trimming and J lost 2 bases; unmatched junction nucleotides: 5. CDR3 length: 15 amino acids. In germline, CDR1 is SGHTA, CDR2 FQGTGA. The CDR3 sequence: CASSFPGTNTDTQYF. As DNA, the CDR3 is TGTGCCAGCAGCTTCCCCGGGACTAACACAGATACGCAGTATTTT.

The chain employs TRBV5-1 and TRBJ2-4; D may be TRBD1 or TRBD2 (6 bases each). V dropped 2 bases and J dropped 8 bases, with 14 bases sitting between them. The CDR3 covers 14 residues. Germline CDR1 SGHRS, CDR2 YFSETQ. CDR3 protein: CASSFDGGLYIQYF. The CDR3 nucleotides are TGCGCCAGCAGCTTTGACGGGGGCTTATACATTCAGTACTTC.

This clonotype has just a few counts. CDR3 sequence (DNA): TGTGCCAGCAGTTTATCCTCCCCAGGCGGGGAGCTGTTTTTT. The encoded protein is CASSLSSPGGELFF. The chain is built from TRBV27 and TRBJ2-2; D is uncertain. This CDR3 is 14 amino acids long. Deletions cut 0 bases from V and 7 bases from J, with 9 bases between. Germline CDR1 is MNHEY and CDR2 is SMNVEV (reference sequence).

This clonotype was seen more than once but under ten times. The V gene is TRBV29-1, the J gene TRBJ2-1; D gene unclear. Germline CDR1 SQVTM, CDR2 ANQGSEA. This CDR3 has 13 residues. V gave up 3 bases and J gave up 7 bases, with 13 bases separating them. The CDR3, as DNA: TGCAGCGTTGATAGATTTCCCCGGAATGAGCAGTTCTTC. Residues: CSVDRFPRNEQFF.

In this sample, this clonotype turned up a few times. The CDR3 protein is CASSTTGDENSPLHF. In DNA, the CDR3 is TGTGCCAGCAGCACGACAGGGGACGAAAATTCACCCCTCCACTTT. V gene TRBV13 combines with J gene TRBJ1-6, with 8 nucleotides matching TRBD1. The CDR3 is 15 amino acids. V shed 5 bases, J shed 7 bases, and the junction held 7 bases outside the gene matches. The germline gives CDR1 PRHDT, CDR2 FYEKMQ (reference sequence).